The T cell receptor (beta chain) described here comes from a study of technical replicates of blood from a few donors. Germline V gene sequence: CDR1 SGHTA, CDR2 FQGNSA. With 7 bases removed from V and 6 bases from J, the gap between germline ends came to 15 bases. CDR3 size: 14 residues. The table lists this clone with a count of one. Assay used: immunoSEQ multiplex PCR; TCRdb lists only in-frame clones, some missing. There are fewer than 80,000 clones in the sample; 89% occur only once, and more than 4.5% lies in the top ten. Material for sequencing was PBMCs. This receptor was taken from a human donor in good health. Some clones in this sample may be carry-over from other donors' samples. J is TRBJ2-2 and V is TRBV7-2; tentatively, D is TRBD2 (6 bases). In DNA, the CDR3 is TGTGCCAGCATAAAGGTGCGGGGAGCCGGGGAGCTGTTTTTT. This codes for CASIKVRGAGELFF.